This is a list of T cell receptor beta chains from one sample in a study. One entry per CDR3 protein results from TCRdb running MiXCR on the 5' RACE reads. The sample lists about 10,000 distinct CDR3 sequences, approximately 45% occurring once. Sequenced input: Tregs sorted from a lymph node. Every receptor here comes from a female donor with breast cancer. CDR3s include the opening cysteine and the closing phenylalanine or tryptophan. D genes are given only for firm matches. The size entry is marked missing in some rows and otherwise reads once, few, many or a size class.

J gene: TRBJ1-2; CDR3 length: 14; clone size: .; V gene: TRBV6-6; D gene: TRBD1; CDR3 protein: CASTKTGDNYGYTF; CDR3 DNA: TGTGCCAGCACCAAAACAGGGGACAACTATGGCTACACCTTC
J gene: TRBJ2-1; CDR3 length: 15; clone size: .; V gene: TRBV12-3/TRBV12-4; D gene: TRBD2; CDR3 protein: CASRPTGGGYNEQFF; CDR3 DNA: TGTGCCAGCAGACCCACTGGCGGGGGGTACAATGAGCAGTTCTTC
J gene: TRBJ2-2; CDR3 length: 16; clone size: .; V gene: TRBV5-1; D gene: .; CDR3 protein: CASSFPTGTNTGELFF; CDR3 DNA: TGCGCCAGCAGCTTCCCGACAGGGACTAACACCGGGGAGCTGTTTTTT
J gene: TRBJ1-3; CDR3 length: 13; clone size: once; V gene: TRBV11-3; D gene: .; CDR3 protein: CASTSYEGNTIYF; CDR3 DNA: TGTGCCAGCACATCCTACGAGGGAAACACCATATATTTT
J gene: TRBJ2-5; CDR3 length: 14; clone size: .; V gene: TRBV10-3; D gene: .; CDR3 protein: CAISTGISQETQYF; CDR3 DNA: TGTGCCATCAGTACAGGGATATCCCAAGAGACCCAGTACTTC
J gene: TRBJ2-5; CDR3 length: 15; clone size: medium-sized; V gene: TRBV4-1; D gene: .; CDR3 protein: CASSQEGTVGETQYF; CDR3 DNA: TGCGCCAGCAGCCAAGAGGGGACGGTGGGCGAGACCCAGTACTTC
J gene: TRBJ2-1; CDR3 length: 16; clone size: once; V gene: TRBV15; D gene: .; CDR3 protein: CATRKGVLSRYNEQFF; CDR3 DNA: TGTGCCACCAGGAAAGGCGTTCTCAGTCGGTACAATGAGCAGTTCTTC
J gene: TRBJ1-1; CDR3 length: 12; clone size: .; V gene: TRBV7-9; D gene: TRBD1; CDR3 protein: CASSRGTAEAFF; CDR3 DNA: TGTGCCAGCAGCCGAGGGACAGCTGAAGCTTTCTTT
J gene: TRBJ1-2; CDR3 length: 16; clone size: once; V gene: TRBV7-9; D gene: .; CDR3 protein: CASSRQEGTANYGYTF; CDR3 DNA: TGTGCCAGCAGCAGGCAGGAGGGGACTGCTAACTATGGCTACACCTTC
J gene: TRBJ1-1; CDR3 length: 15; clone size: .; V gene: TRBV13; D gene: .; CDR3 protein: CASSSTQGKGTEAFF; CDR3 DNA: TGTGCCAGCAGCTCGACGCAGGGAAAGGGGACTGAAGCTTTCTTT
J gene: TRBJ2-6; CDR3 length: 19; clone size: .; V gene: TRBV4-1; D gene: TRBD1; CDR3 protein: CASSQVEWDRETGANVLTF; CDR3 DNA: TGCGCCAGCAGCCAAGTGGAGTGGGACAGGGAGACAGGGGCCAACGTCCTGACTTTC
J gene: TRBJ2-1; CDR3 length: 15; clone size: .; V gene: TRBV20-1; D gene: TRBD2; CDR3 protein: CSATLLSGIYNEQFF; CDR3 DNA: TGCAGTGCTACACTCCTAAGCGGGATTTACAATGAGCAGTTCTTC
J gene: TRBJ1-1; CDR3 length: 16; clone size: .; V gene: TRBV12-3/TRBV12-4; D gene: .; CDR3 protein: CASIYIPGQQYTEAFF; CDR3 DNA: TGTGCCAGCATCTATATACCCGGACAGCAGTACACTGAAGCTTTCTTT
J gene: TRBJ2-7; CDR3 length: 14; clone size: few; V gene: TRBV5-1; D gene: .; CDR3 protein: CASTLGRGYGEQYF; CDR3 DNA: TGCGCCAGCACCCTTGGACGGGGATACGGCGAGCAGTACTTC
J gene: TRBJ1-2; CDR3 length: 17; clone size: .; V gene: TRBV5-6; D gene: .; CDR3 protein: CASNVPHRWPDGYGYTF; CDR3 DNA: TGTGCCAGCAATGTCCCACACCGCTGGCCCGACGGCTATGGCTACACCTTC
J gene: TRBJ2-3; CDR3 length: 13; clone size: .; V gene: TRBV4-1; D gene: .; CDR3 protein: CASSQEPADTQYF; CDR3 DNA: TGTGCCAGCAGCCAAGAACCAGCAGATACGCAGTATTTT